The clone carrying this TCR beta chain appeared once. Antigen unknown. This table comes from immunoSEQ multiplex PCR, and its TCRdb copy is limited to in-frame clones, with some not included. The table records about 130,000 clones, about nine tenths of them present only once. V was pared by 7 bases and J by 3 bases, with 16 bases between. Germline CDR1 reads WSHSY; CDR2 reads SAAADI. CDR3 length: 15 amino acids. This specimen comes from a study of cytomegalovirus exposure and HLA in healthy donors. Overall study findings and caveats: The majority of TCR sequences were rare, yet some public TCRs appeared in many donors. The classifier, whose performance was assessed in both the original and validation cohorts, reportedly diagnosed cytomegalovirus status with high specificity and sensitivity. TCR beta chains numbering roughly 150 were designated cytomegalovirus-associated.

The genes are TRBV10-2 and TRBJ2-1, with D tentatively TRBD2 (7 bases). This sequence was found in a woman aged 25 to 45 in good health and CMV-seropositive. The specimen sequenced was PBMCs. CDR3 loop: CASKPRGGSYNEQFF. Here the CDR3 DNA reads TGCGCCAGCAAACCGCGCGGGGGCAGCTACAATGAGCAGTTCTTC.